This T cell receptor beta chain was captured in a study of blood T cell repertoires in COVID-19. About the research overall: Nucleic acid was either cDNA or gDNA, and it came from T cells, B-cell-depleted T cells, or PBMCs.

The V gene end was trimmed by 6 bases and the J gene end by 5 bases; junction bases not matched to a gene: 15. CDR3 length: 16 residues. The V gene's germline CDR1 is SQVTM and CDR2 ANQGSEA. The data were produced by immunoSEQ multiplex PCR, yet TCRdb's version contains in-frame clones alone and is incomplete. The sample comprises under 200,000 clones, approximately 84% of which are singletons, and about 14% rests with the top ten. The sequence came from a man between 18 and 29 years old with active or convalescent COVID-19. V is TRBV29-1 and J is TRBJ2-1, with 8 bases lining up with TRBD2. Sequencing used peripheral blood. CDR3 nucleotide sequence: TGCAGCGTCCGGAGGGGCCCGGGAGGGTACGACAATGAGCAGTTCTTC. The encoded protein is CSVRRGPGGYDNEQFF.